Listed below are T cell receptor beta chains from one sample, sequenced in a study of siplizumab effects on memory and regulatory T cells. Clones were read by immunoSEQ multiplex PCR, and TCRdb kept only the in-frame ones, dropping some. The sample consists of some 100,000 clones, 93% of them appearing once. The material sequenced was CD8+ T cells sorted from blood. These receptors were taken from a human donor in good health. Both conserved end residues are part of each CDR3. The order of the fields is V gene, J gene, clone size, D gene, CDR3 DNA, CDR3 protein. A D gene is named only where the DNA matches it firmly. Where a row states a size, it is once, few, many or the class of an expanded clone; other rows omit it.

V: TRBV7-9; J: TRBJ2-1; size: -; D: TRBD2; DNA: TGTGCCAGCAGCCCTACTAGCGGGATCCCCTACAATGAGCAGTTCTTC; CDR3: CASSPTSGIPYNEQFF
V: TRBV27; J: TRBJ2-7; size: -; D: -; DNA: TGTGCCAGCAGTTTCCAGACTACGACCTACGAGCAGTACTTC; CDR3: CASSFQTTTYEQYF
V: TRBV2; J: TRBJ2-7; size: -; D: -; DNA: TGTGCCAGCAGTGATTTTAGCTCCTACGAGCAGTACTTC; CDR3: CASSDFSSYEQYF
V: TRBV27; J: TRBJ2-1; size: -; D: -; DNA: TGTGCCAGCAGTTTATTCGGAGGGGAGCAGTTCTTC; CDR3: CASSLFGGEQFF
V: TRBV19; J: TRBJ2-5; size: -; D: TRBD2; DNA: TGTGCCAGTAGTATCACTAGCGGACAAGAGACCCAGTACTTC; CDR3: CASSITSGQETQYF
V: TRBV7-9; J: TRBJ2-1; size: -; D: -; DNA: TGTGCCAGCAGCTTAATCCGCCCAGGTCGTGAGCAGTTCTTC; CDR3: CASSLIRPGREQFF
V: TRBV2; J: TRBJ1-5; size: -; D: -; DNA: TGTGCCAGCAGTGATCTACTTCCTAGCAATCAGCCCCAGCATTTT; CDR3: CASSDLLPSNQPQHF
V: TRBV6-5; J: TRBJ2-1; size: -; D: TRBD2; DNA: TGTGCCAGCACCCTCGGAGCGGGAGGAAATAATGAGCAGTTCTTC; CDR3: CASTLGAGGNNEQFF
V: TRBV6-5; J: TRBJ1-2; size: -; D: -; DNA: TGTGCCAGCAGTTACTCGATCCAGGGGAACTATGGCTACACCTTC; CDR3: CASSYSIQGNYGYTF
V: TRBV14; J: TRBJ2-3; size: -; D: TRBD2; DNA: TGTGCCAGCAGCCACTTCCTGGCTAGCGGGAGCGGCACAGATACGCAGTATTTT; CDR3: CASSHFLASGSGTDTQYF
V: TRBV27; J: TRBJ2-7; size: -; D: -; DNA: TGTGCCAGCAGTGACCGGGACCCCGCCGAGCAGTACTTC; CDR3: CASSDRDPAEQYF
V: TRBV5-6; J: TRBJ2-7; size: -; D: TRBD1; DNA: TGTGCCAGCAGCCAGGCCGGACAGGGTTTGTACGAGCAGTACTTC; CDR3: CASSQAGQGLYEQYF
V: TRBV6-1; J: TRBJ1-1; size: -; D: -; DNA: TGTGCCAGCAGTGAATGGCCCGGCAGGCTAAAATTGAACACTGAAGCTTTCTTT; CDR3: CASSEWPGRLKLNTEAFF
V: TRBV13; J: TRBJ1-1; size: -; D: TRBD1; DNA: TGTGCCAGCAGCTTCCAGGGGGCATCGTACACTGAAGCTTTCTTT; CDR3: CASSFQGASYTEAFF
V: TRBV11-2; J: TRBJ2-3; size: -; D: -; DNA: TGTGCCAGCAAACTAGGGCTACCCGCCACAGATACGCAGTATTTT; CDR3: CASKLGLPATDTQYF
V: TRBV13; J: TRBJ2-1; size: -; D: TRBD2; DNA: TGTGCCAGCAGCTTCCGGACTAGCGGGGGGGCCTATGAGCAGTTCTTC; CDR3: CASSFRTSGGAYEQFF
V: TRBV5-5; J: TRBJ1-1; size: -; D: -; DNA: TGTGCCAGCAGCTCCCCCCTGGGCCCGAAGGGCACTGAAGCTTTCTTT; CDR3: CASSSPLGPKGTEAFF
V: TRBV30; J: TRBJ1-2; size: once; D: -; DNA: TGTGCCTGGAGTGTTCTTAGGAGGGGAGGAGTCTATGGCTACACCTTC; CDR3: CAWSVLRRGGVYGYTF
V: TRBV7-7; J: TRBJ2-7; size: -; D: -; DNA: TGTGCTAGCAGCTTAGGCCCTGACCCCGGGACATCCGAGCAGTACTTC; CDR3: CASSLGPDPGTSEQYF